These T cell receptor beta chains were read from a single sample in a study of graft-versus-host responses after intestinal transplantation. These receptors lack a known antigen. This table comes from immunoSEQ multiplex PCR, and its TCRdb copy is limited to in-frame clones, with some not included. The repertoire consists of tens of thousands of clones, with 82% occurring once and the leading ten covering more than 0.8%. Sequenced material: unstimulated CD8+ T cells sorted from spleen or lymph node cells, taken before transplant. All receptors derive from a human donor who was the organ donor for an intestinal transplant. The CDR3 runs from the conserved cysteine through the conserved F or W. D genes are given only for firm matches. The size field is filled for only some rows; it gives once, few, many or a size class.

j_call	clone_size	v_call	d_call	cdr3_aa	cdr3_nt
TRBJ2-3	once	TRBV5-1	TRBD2	CASSLALAGGDTQYF	TGCGCCAGCAGCTTGGCGCTAGCGGGGGGAGATACGCAGTATTTT
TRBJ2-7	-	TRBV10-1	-	CASSDRPDSGRIAEQYF	TGCGCCAGCAGTGATCGTCCCGATTCGGGAAGGATCGCCGAGCAGTACTTC
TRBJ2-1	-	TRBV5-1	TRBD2	CASSLGTSGSYNEQFF	TGCGCCAGCAGCTTAGGGACTAGCGGTTCCTACAATGAGCAGTTCTTC
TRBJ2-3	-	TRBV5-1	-	CASLSETDTQYF	TGCGCCAGCCTTTCAGAGACAGATACGCAGTATTTT
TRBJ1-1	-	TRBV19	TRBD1	CASSMDREVTEAFF	TGTGCCAGTAGTATGGACAGGGAAGTCACTGAAGCTTTCTTT
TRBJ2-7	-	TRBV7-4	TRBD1	CASSVDRGYEQYF	TGTGCCAGCAGCGTGGACAGGGGTTACGAGCAGTACTTC
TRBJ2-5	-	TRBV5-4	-	CASSLVPQREGKETQYF	TGTGCCAGCAGCTTGGTACCTCAGAGGGAAGGGAAAGAGACCCAGTACTTC
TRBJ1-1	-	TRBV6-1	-	CAIEADMNTEAFF	TGTGCCATTGAAGCGGACATGAACACTGAAGCTTTCTTT
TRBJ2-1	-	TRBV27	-	CASSLLTADEQFF	TGTGCCAGCAGTTTGTTAACAGCCGATGAGCAGTTCTTC
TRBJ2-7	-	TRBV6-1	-	CASSDNSPYEQYF	TGTGCCAGCAGTGACAACAGTCCCTACGAGCAGTACTTC
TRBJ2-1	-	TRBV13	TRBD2	CASSPTPGTSGRLDEQFF	TGTGCCAGCAGCCCCACACCCGGGACTAGCGGGAGACTCGATGAGCAGTTCTTC
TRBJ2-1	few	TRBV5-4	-	CASSWGRGAGSEQFF	TGTGCCAGCAGCTGGGGGAGAGGGGCAGGTAGTGAGCAGTTCTTC
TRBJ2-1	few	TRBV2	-	CASLTGGPGSYNEQFF	TGTGCCAGCCTGACGGGGGGCCCTGGCTCCTACAATGAGCAGTTCTTC
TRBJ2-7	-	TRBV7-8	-	CASSPDGAYEQYF	TGTGCCAGCAGCCCAGACGGGGCCTACGAGCAGTACTTC
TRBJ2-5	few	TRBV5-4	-	CASSYGDGGQETQYF	TGTGCCAGCAGCTATGGGGACGGCGGTCAAGAGACCCAGTACTTC
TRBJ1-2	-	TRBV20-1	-	CNHSYGYTF	TGCAATCACAGCTATGGCTACACCTTC
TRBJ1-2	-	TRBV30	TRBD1	CAWSVGVRGPNYGYTF	TGTGCCTGGAGTGTAGGGGTGAGGGGGCCCAACTATGGCTACACCTTC
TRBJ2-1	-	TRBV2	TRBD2	CANGTSGSYNEQFF	TGTGCCAACGGGACTAGCGGGTCCTACAATGAGCAGTTCTTC
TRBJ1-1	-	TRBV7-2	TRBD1	CASSQRGQGSFINTEAFF	TGTGCCAGCAGCCAGAGGGGACAGGGCTCCTTTATTAACACTGAAGCTTTCTTT
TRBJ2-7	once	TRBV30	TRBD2	CAWSGTSGPFYEQYF	TGTGCCTGGAGCGGGACTAGCGGGCCGTTCTACGAGCAGTACTTC
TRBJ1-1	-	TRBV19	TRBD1	CASSIMDRVNTEAFF	TGTGCCAGTAGTATTATGGACAGGGTGAACACTGAAGCTTTCTTT
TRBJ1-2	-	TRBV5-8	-	CASSIRPNYGYTF	TGTGCCAGCAGCATAAGACCTAACTATGGCTACACCTTC
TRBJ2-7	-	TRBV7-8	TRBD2	CASKPGLGLYEQYF	TGTGCCAGTAAGCCGGGACTAGGCCTCTACGAGCAGTACTTC
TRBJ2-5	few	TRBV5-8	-	CASSLIWRETQYF	TGTGCCAGCAGCCTAATCTGGAGGGAGACCCAGTACTTC
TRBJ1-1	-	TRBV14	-	CASSQEGLLKQAFF	TGTGCCAGCAGCCAAGAAGGCCTCTTAAAGCAAGCTTTCTTT
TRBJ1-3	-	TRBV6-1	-	CASSEAGYGSGNTIYF	TGTGCCAGCAGTGAAGCGGGGTATGGGTCTGGAAACACCATATATTTT
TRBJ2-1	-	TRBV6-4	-	CASSPSGNEQFF	TGTGCCAGCAGCCCAAGCGGAAATGAGCAGTTCTTC
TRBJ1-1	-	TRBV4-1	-	CASSQEGGTEAFF	TGCGCCAGCAGCCAAGAAGGCGGCACTGAAGCTTTCTTT
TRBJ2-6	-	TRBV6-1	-	CAVGLSGANVLTF	TGTGCCGTCGGGCTTTCTGGGGCCAACGTCCTGACTTTC
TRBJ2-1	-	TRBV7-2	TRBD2	CASSLRLAGSYNEQFF	TGTGCCAGCAGCTTGAGACTAGCGGGCTCCTACAATGAGCAGTTCTTC
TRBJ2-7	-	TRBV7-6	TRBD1	CASSHETGEFHEQYF	TGTGCCAGCAGCCACGAGACAGGGGAATTCCACGAGCAGTACTTC
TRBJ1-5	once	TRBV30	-	CAWSRGADQPQHF	TGTGCCTGGAGCCGGGGGGCGGACCAGCCCCAGCATTTT
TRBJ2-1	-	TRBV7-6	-	CASSRWANEQFF	TGTGCCAGCAGCAGATGGGCCAATGAGCAGTTCTTC
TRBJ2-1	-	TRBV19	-	CASSMADEQFF	TGTGCCAGTAGTATGGCGGATGAGCAGTTCTTC
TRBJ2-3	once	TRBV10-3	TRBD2	CAISEDSRGSVTDTQYF	TGTGCCATCAGTGAGGACTCTCGCGGGAGTGTAACAGATACGCAGTATTTT
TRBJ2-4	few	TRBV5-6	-	CASSSVLAKNIQYF	TGTGCCAGCAGCTCAGTCCTAGCCAAAAACATTCAGTACTTC
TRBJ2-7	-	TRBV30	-	CAWWQSDSYEQYF	TGTGCCTGGTGGCAGTCCGACTCCTACGAGCAGTACTTC
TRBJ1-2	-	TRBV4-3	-	CASSQDSGLSYGYTF	TGCGCCAGCAGCCAAGATTCAGGGTTGAGTTATGGCTACACCTTC
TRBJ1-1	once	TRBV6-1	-	CASSENYREAFF	TGTGCCAGCAGTGAAAATTACCGTGAAGCTTTCTTT
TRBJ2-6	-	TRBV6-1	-	CASKRSGANVLTF	TGTGCCAGCAAGAGAAGTGGGGCCAACGTCCTGACTTTC
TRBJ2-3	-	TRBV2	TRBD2	CASIGGAVDTQYF	TGTGCCAGCATCGGGGGGGCCGTAGATACGCAGTATTTT
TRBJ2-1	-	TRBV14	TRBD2	CASSQERRGGIEQFF	TGTGCCAGCAGCCAAGAACGGCGGGGGGGCATTGAGCAGTTCTTC
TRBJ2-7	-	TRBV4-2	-	CASSQEAGTYEQYF	TGTGCCAGCAGCCAAGAGGCGGGAACCTACGAGCAGTACTTC